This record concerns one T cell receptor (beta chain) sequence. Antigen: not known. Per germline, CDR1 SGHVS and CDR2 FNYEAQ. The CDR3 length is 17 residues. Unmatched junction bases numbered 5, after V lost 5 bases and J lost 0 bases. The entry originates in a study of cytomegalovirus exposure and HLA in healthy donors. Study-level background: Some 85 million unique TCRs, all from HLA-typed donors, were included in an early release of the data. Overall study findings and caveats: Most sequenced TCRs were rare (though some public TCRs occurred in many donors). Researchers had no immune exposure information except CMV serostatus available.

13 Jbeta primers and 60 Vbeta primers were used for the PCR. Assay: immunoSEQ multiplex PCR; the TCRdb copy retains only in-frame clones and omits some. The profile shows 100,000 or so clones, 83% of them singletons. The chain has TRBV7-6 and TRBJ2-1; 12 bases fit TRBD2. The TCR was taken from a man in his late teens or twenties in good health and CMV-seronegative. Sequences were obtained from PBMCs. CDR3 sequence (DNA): TGTGCCAGCAGCCTGACTAGCGGGGGAAGCTCCTACAATGAGCAGTTCTTC. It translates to CASSLTSGGSSYNEQFF.